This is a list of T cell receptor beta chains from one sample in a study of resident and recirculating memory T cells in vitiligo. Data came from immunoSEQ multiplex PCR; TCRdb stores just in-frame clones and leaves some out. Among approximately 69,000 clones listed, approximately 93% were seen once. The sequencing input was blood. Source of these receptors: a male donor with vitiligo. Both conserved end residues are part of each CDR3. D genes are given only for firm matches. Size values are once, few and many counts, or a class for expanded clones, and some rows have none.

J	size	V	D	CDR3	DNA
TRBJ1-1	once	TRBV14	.	CASSHPRVDTEAFF	TGTGCCAGCAGCCACCCGCGCGTGGACACTGAAGCTTTCTTT
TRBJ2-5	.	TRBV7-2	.	CASSPSPVRGSYF	TGTGCCAGCAGCCCCAGTCCTGTTCGAGGCTCGTACTTC
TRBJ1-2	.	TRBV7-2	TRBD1	CASSPGQGSQAYGYTF	TGTGCCAGCAGCCCCGGACAGGGGTCGCAGGCTTATGGCTACACCTTC
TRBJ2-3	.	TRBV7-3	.	CASSLGTGSTDTQYF	TGTGCCAGCAGCTTGGGCACAGGGAGCACAGATACGCAGTATTTT
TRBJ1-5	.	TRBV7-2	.	CASSSTGNQPQHF	TGTGCCAGCAGCTCTACAGGGAACCAGCCCCAGCATTTT
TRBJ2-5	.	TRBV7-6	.	CASSLVSSPRGAETQYF	TGTGCCAGCAGCTTAGTTAGTAGCCCCAGGGGCGCAGAGACCCAGTACTTC
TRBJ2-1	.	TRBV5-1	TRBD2	CASSETSGGQAEQFF	TGCGCCAGCAGCGAGACTAGCGGGGGTCAGGCTGAGCAGTTCTTC
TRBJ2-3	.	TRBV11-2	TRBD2	CASSLGASGGTDTQYF	TGTGCCAGCAGCTTAGGGGCTAGCGGGGGCACAGATACGCAGTATTTT
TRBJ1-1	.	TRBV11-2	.	CASSSHSVDTEAFF	TGTGCCAGCAGCTCGCATTCGGTCGACACTGAAGCTTTCTTT
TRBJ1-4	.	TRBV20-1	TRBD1	CSARTSGTGFF	TGCAGTGCTAGAACCTCCGGGACAGGATTTTTT
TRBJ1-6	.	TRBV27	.	CASSPDRAYNSPLHF	TGTGCCAGCAGCCCGGACAGAGCCTATAATTCACCCCTCCACTTT
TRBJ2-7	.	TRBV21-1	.	CASSKRGPDRGVYEQYF	TGTGCCAGCAGCAAAAGGGGGCCCGACAGGGGGGTGTACGAGCAGTACTTC
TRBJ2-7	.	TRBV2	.	CASHTDSPYEQYF	TGTGCCAGCCACACCGACAGCCCCTACGAGCAGTACTTC
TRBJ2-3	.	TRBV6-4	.	CASRRESRTDTQYF	TGTGCCTCCCGCCGGGAGTCCCGCACAGATACGCAGTATTTT
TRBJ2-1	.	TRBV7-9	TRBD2	CASRGGGSSYNEQFF	TGTGCCAGCAGGGGCGGGGGGAGCTCCTACAATGAGCAGTTCTTC